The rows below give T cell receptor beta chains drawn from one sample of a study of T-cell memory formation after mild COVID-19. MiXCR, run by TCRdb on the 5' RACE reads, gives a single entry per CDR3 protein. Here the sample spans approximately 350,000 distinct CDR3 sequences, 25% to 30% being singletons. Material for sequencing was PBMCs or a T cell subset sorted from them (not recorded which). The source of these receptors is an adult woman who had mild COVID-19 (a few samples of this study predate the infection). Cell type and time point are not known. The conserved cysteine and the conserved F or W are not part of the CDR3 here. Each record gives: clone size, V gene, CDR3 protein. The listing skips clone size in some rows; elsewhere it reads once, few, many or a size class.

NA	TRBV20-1	SAPGQGGQPQH
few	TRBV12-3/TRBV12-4	AIQTGQRETQY
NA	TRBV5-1	ASSLSGNYEQY
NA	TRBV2	ASSGSWSGPLQETQY
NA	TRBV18	ASSPGDYTEAF
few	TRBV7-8	ASRLGTGTTEAF
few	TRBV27	ASSLGQGGPWETQY
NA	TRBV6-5	ASSYSKGGVTDTQY
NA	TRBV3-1	ASSQGISPLH
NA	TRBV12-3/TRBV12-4	ASSFRHAESGETQY
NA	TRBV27	ASSYLGTGANEQF
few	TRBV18	ASSPPDPRHSGSSKF
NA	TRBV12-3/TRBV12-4	ASSSQSPDTQY
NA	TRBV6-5	ASRRGVARDYEQY
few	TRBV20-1	SAREKQGARSYEQY
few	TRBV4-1	ASSLFSGGAQNEQY
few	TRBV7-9	ASSVAVSYEQY
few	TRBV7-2	ASSTSTSPTVAEQY
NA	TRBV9	ASSPLGGGASANTGELF
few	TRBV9	ASSGGTSATYEQY
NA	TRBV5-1	ASSLIQGGYNIQY
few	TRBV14	ASSPQWGNTDTQY
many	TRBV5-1	ASNVEDNEQF
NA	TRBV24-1	ATSDPNRGAYEQY
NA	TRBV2	ASSEVRFGFYEQY
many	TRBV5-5	ASSLEPGLAGGSYEQY
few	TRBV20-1	SARTLGNYGYT
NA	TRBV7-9	AGGPQSYT
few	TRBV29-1	SVEISGGSYNEQF
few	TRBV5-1	ASSFAPQGGAKNIQY
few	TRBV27	ASSPSEEETQY
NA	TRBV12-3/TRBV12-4	ASSLSLAGAGEQY
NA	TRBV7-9	ASSLYGGELF
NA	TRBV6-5	ASSYLDFSYNEQF
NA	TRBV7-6	ASSLEQIGNTEAF
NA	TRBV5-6	ASSLYGTRGSPLH
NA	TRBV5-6	ASSLAGRNEKLF